A single sample gave rise to the 21 T cell receptor beta chains below, sequenced in a study of shared T cell receptors in the human thymus (dated by TCRdb to the early 2020s). The library was prepared using the immunoSEQ multiplex PCR assay. This is the immuneACCESS table as TCRdb keeps it, with only in-frame sequences that have V and J called. A part of the clones is gone; compared with another copy, unresolved V genes explain less than half, and the rest is unexplained. The sample table lists roughly 710,000 clones, 80% to 90% of them with a count of one. The ten biggest clones cover 0.0095% to 0.013% of the sample. These data were also filed under a second study, of human thymus T cells.

The sequenced material came from thymocytes. The source is a girl in the first two years of life with a congenital heart defect. Donor details come from another sample of the same person, matched by shared clones.

J is TRBJ2-2 and V is TRBV5-5; 7 bases match TRBD1. Germline lookup yields CDR1 SGHKS and CDR2 YYEKEE (reference sequence). The CDR3 spans 16 residues. The V gene end was trimmed by 0 bases and the J gene end by 4 bases; junction bases not matched to a gene: 6. The CDR3 loop reads CASSLAKQGVTGELFF. For the CDR3, the DNA is TGTGCCAGCAGCTTGGCCAAGCAGGGGGTCACCGGGGAGCTGTTTTTT.

V and J are TRBV4-2 and TRBJ2-5, with no clear D. The CDR3 consists of 15 residues. Trimming cost V 0 bases and J 2 bases, with 10 bases left between them. The germline gives CDR1 LGHNA, CDR2 YNFKEQ. CDR3 in amino acids: CASSQEWPFQETQYF. For the CDR3, the DNA is TGTGCCAGCAGCCAAGAATGGCCCTTTCAAGAGACCCAGTACTTC.

The rearrangement uses TRBV7-6 and TRBJ2-3; TRBD2 is a possible D gene (6 bases). This CDR3 has 15 residues. Germline V lookup: CDR1 SGHVS, CDR2 FNYEAQ. V lost 2 bases to trimming and J lost 4 bases, with 13 bases between them. The CDR3 coding sequence is TGTGCCAGCAGCTTATTATGGCGGGGCTCAGATACGCAGTATTTT. Protein: CASSLLWRGSDTQYF.

The chain links TRBV13 to TRBJ2-7, with D tentatively TRBD1 (5 bases). The CDR3 sequence is 14 residues long. The germline V gene has CDR1 PRHDT and CDR2 FYEKMQ (reference sequence). V was pared by 5 bases and J by 4 bases, with 15 bases between. The CDR3 is CASSLPGSRYEQYF. In DNA, the CDR3 is TGTGCCAGCAGCCTCCCAGGGTCTCGGTACGAGCAGTACTTC.

The J gene is TRBJ1-4, the V gene TRBV12-5; D not resolved. The CDR3 spans 15 residues. The germline V and J ends were trimmed by 7 bases and 8 bases, with 20 bases remaining between them. CDR1 LGHNT and CDR2 FRNRAP come from the germline V gene. Here the CDR3 DNA reads TGTGCTAGTGCCCTGACCCCCGGGGTGGCGGAAAAACTGTTTTTT. Translating gives CASALTPGVAEKLFF. Full variable domain (outside the CDR3, taken from reference TRBV12-5 and TRBJ1-4): DARVTQTPRHKVTEMGQEVTMRCQPILGHNTVFWYRQTMMQGLELLAYFRNRAPLDDSGMPKDRFSAEMPDATLATLKIQPSEPRDSAVYFCASALTPGVAEKLFFGSGTQLSVL.

The rearrangement uses TRBV7-2 and TRBJ2-7; D call uncertain. The germline V gene has CDR1 SGHTA and CDR2 FQGNSA. This CDR3 is 11 amino acids long. V lost 5 bases and J lost 2, with 4 bases in between. Here the CDR3 reads CASSETYEQYF. The CDR3 DNA reads TGTGCCAGCAGCGAGACCTACGAGCAGTACTTC. Variable domain in full (rest from reference TRBV7-2 and TRBJ2-7): GAGVSQSPSNKVTEKGKDVELRCDPISGHTALYWYRQSLGQGLEFLIYFQGNSAPDKSGLPSDRFSAERTGGSVSTLTIQRTQQEDSAVYLCASSETYEQYFGPGTRLTVT.

J is TRBJ1-3 and V is TRBV7-6; the match to TRBD1 covers 7 bases. The CDR3 runs to 14 residues. The junction had 2 bases not matched to a gene; V was cut back by 2 bases and J by 4 bases. CDR1 SGHVS and CDR2 FNYEAQ come from the germline V gene. As DNA, the CDR3 is TGTGCCAGCAGCTTACAGGGGGTAGGAAACACCATATATTTT. Translated: CASSLQGVGNTIYF. Drawing the rest from reference TRBV7-6 and TRBJ1-3, the complete variable domain is GAGVSQSPRYKVTKRGQDVALRCDPISGHVSLYWYRQALGQGPEFLTYFNYEAQQDKSGLPNDRFSAERPEGSISTLTIQRTEQRDSAMYRCASSLQGVGNTIYFGEGSWLTVV.

V usage is TRBV14 and J usage is TRBJ2-1, with TRBD1 matching over 9 bases. CDR1 and CDR2 from the germline V gene are SGHDN and FVKESK. The CDR3 covers 16 residues. V was clipped by 2 bases and J by 4 bases; unmatched bases: 6. CDR3 DNA: TGTGCCAGCAGCCAACAGAGACAGGGGGTTTACAATGAGCAGTTCTTC. Residues: CASSQQRQGVYNEQFF.

The chain recombines TRBV5-4 with TRBJ1-2, with D possibly matching TRBD1 (6 bases). V was cut by 9 bases and J by 2 bases, with 11 bases left in between. Per the germline V gene, CDR1 is SGHNT and CDR2 is YYREEE (reference sequence). The CDR3 has 12 amino acids. CDR3 region: CATYTGNYGYTF. The CDR3 bases are TGTGCCACTTATACAGGGAACTATGGCTACACCTTC.

The V and J genes are TRBV13 and TRBJ2-2; D is possibly TRBD2 (6 bases). Trimming removed 2 bases at V and 4 bases at J, with 26 bases between. The CDR3 covers 20 residues. Germline CDR1 is PRHDT and CDR2 is FYEKMQ (reference sequence). The CDR3 loop is CASSLFISSGERFPTGELFF. In DNA form, the CDR3 reads TGTGCCAGCAGCTTATTCATTAGTTCGGGGGAGAGGTTTCCCACCGGGGAGCTGTTTTTT.

The V and J genes are TRBV7-9 and TRBJ1-1, with D possibly being TRBD1 (6 bases). Germline lookup yields CDR1 SEHNR and CDR2 FQNEAQ (reference sequence). Trimming left V 4 bases short and J 0 bases short, with 21 bases between. The CDR3 runs to 18 residues. CDR3 residues: CASSSSIRGPVLNTEAFF. In DNA form, the CDR3 reads TGTGCCAGCAGCTCATCGATCAGGGGTCCCGTTTTGAACACTGAAGCTTTCTTT.

The chain employs TRBV14 and TRBJ2-3; D might be TRBD2 (6 bases). The V gene lost 1 base and the J gene lost 2 bases, with 19 bases spanning the gap. CDR1 is SGHDN and CDR2 is FVKESK in the germline V gene. This CDR3 is built from 18 residues. The CDR3 sequence is CASSQVIAGHPHTDTQYF. CDR3 DNA: TGTGCCAGCAGCCAAGTTATTGCGGGGCATCCACACACAGATACGCAGTATTTT.

The rearrangement links TRBV4-3 to TRBJ1-2, with TRBD1 identical over 8 bases. Germline loops: CDR1 LGHNA, CDR2 YSLEER. Trimming at V came to 4 bases and at J to 5 bases, leaving 6 bases not matched to a gene. The CDR3 has 14 amino acids. The CDR3 protein is CASSPSGTGYGYTF. The CDR3 DNA is TGCGCCAGCAGCCCCTCAGGGACAGGTTATGGCTACACCTTC.

The CDR3, as DNA: TGTGCCAGCACTCCCCCGGGGGCCAACGTCCTGACTTTC. Its protein is CASTPPGANVLTF. V is TRBV7-2 and J is TRBJ2-6; D is unresolved. The CDR3 loop spans 13 amino acids. The V gene's germline CDR1 is SGHTA and CDR2 FQGNSA. V was shortened by 7 bases and J by 4 bases, with 8 bases between the two germline ends.

This chain connects TRBV14 to TRBJ2-3; no clear D gene. The germline V gene encodes CDR1 SGHDN and CDR2 FVKESK. V was cut by 3 bases and J by 3 bases, with 7 bases left in between. The CDR3 covers 13 residues. The CDR3 DNA sequence: TGTGCCAGCAGCCACCTAGGTACAGATACGCAGTATTTT. Translated, it gives CASSHLGTDTQYF.

The rearrangement uses TRBV2 and TRBJ2-3, with D possibly matching TRBD2 (5 bases). The V gene lost 6 bases and the J gene lost 2 bases, with 12 bases spanning the gap. This CDR3 contains 14 residues. CDR1 is SNHLY, CDR2 FYNNEI, per germline. The CDR3 DNA reads as TGTGCCAGCAGGCGGGCCAAGGACACAGATACGCAGTATTTT. It yields the protein CASRRAKDTDTQYF.

This clone has only a few counts. V is TRBV15 and J is TRBJ1-1; D is perhaps TRBD1 (6 bases). CDR1 is LNHNV and CDR2 is YYDKDF in the germline V gene (reference sequence). The CDR3 consists of 15 residues. Trimming took off 4 bases at V and 1 base at J, with 13 bases between the two ends. As DNA, the CDR3 is TGTGCCACCAGCATTCAGGGGAAAGGGAACACTGAAGCTTTCTTT. It encodes CATSIQGKGNTEAFF. The entire variable domain, with the rest obtained from reference TRBV15 and TRBJ1-1, is as follows: DAMVIQNPRYQVTQFGKPVTLSCSQTLNHNVMYWYQQKSSQAPKLLFHYYDKDFNNEADTPDNFQSRRPNTSFCFLDIRSPGLGDTAMYLCATSIQGKGNTEAFFGQGTRLTVV.

The genes are TRBV5-8 and TRBJ2-6; possible D gene TRBD1, 6 bases. V lost 4 bases to trimming and J lost 1 base, with 15 bases between them. The CDR3 extends over 17 amino acids. Germline CDR1 is SGHTS and CDR2 is YDEGEE. CDR3 sequence: CASSAMTGLSGANVLTF. Written as DNA, the CDR3 is TGTGCCAGCAGCGCCATGACAGGCCTATCTGGGGCCAACGTCCTGACTTTC.

This chain links TRBV27 with TRBJ1-2; D may be TRBD1 (6 bases). V lost 5 bases and J 4 bases, leaving 17 bases between the germline ends. Germline values: CDR1 MNHEY, CDR2 SMNVEV (reference sequence). This CDR3 is built from 15 residues. The CDR3 DNA sequence: TGTGCCAGCAGTCTCAGCGGGGGCTCCGGCTATGGCTACACCTTC. Residues: CASSLSGGSGYGYTF.

The V gene is TRBV5-6, the J gene TRBJ1-2, with D unclear. CDR3 length: 14 residues. The germline gives CDR1 SGHDT, CDR2 YYEEEE. The V and J ends lost 0 bases and 2 bases respectively, with 8 bases between them. The CDR3 protein is CASSLEGGNYGYTF. The CDR3 DNA is TGTGCCAGCAGCTTGGAGGGAGGGAACTATGGCTACACCTTC.

This chain joins TRBV7-9 and TRBJ2-1; 11 nucleotides line up with TRBD2. V lost 3 bases, J lost 10 bases, and 14 bases stayed unmatched. This CDR3 comprises 17 residues. CDR1 is SEHNR and CDR2 is FQNEAQ in the germline V gene (reference sequence). CDR3 amino acids: CASSFISGTSGIYEQFF. The CDR3 DNA is TGTGCCAGCAGCTTTATTTCCGGGACTAGCGGCATATACGAGCAGTTCTTC.